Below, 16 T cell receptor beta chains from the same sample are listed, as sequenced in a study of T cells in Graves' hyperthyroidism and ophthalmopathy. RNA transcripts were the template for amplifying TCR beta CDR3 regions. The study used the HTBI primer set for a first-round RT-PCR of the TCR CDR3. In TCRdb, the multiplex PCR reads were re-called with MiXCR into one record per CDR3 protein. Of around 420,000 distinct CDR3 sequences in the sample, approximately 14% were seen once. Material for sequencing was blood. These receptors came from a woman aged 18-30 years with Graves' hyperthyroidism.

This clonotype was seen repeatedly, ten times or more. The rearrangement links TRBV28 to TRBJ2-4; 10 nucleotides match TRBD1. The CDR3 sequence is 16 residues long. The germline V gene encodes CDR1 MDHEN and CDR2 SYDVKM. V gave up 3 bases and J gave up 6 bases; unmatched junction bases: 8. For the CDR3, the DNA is TGTGCCAGCAGTTTCCCGGGACAGGGGCCCACAAACATTCAGTACTTC. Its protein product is CASSFPGQGPTNIQYF.

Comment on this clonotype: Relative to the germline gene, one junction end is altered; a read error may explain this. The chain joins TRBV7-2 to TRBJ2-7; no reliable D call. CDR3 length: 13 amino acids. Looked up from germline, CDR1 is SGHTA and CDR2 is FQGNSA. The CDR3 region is CASSLDSVGERYF. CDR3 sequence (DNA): TGTGCCAGCAGCTTAGATTCGGTAGGCGAGCGGTACTTC.

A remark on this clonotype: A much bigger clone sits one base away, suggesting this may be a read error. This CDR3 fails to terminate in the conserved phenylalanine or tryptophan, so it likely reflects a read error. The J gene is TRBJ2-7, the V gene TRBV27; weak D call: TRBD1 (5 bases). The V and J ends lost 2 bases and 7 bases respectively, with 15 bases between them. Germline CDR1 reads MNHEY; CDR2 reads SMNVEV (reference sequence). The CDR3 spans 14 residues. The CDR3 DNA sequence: TGTGCCAGCAGTTTAGGCACAGGAATGGGGGAGCAGTACTAC. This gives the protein CASSLGTGMGEQYY.

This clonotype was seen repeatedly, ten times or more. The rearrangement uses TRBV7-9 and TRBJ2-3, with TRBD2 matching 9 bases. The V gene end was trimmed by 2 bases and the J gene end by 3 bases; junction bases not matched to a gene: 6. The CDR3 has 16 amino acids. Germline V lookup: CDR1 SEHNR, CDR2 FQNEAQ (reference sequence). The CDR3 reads CASSLWREGQTDTQYF. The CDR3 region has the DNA TGTGCCAGCAGCTTATGGCGGGAGGGCCAGACAGATACGCAGTATTTT.

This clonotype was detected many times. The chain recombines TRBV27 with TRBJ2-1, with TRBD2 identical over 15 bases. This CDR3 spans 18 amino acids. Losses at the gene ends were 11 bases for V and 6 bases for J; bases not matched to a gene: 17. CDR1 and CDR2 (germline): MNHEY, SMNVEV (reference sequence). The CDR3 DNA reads TGTGCCCCGGCCGGGGGACTAGCGGGAGGTATTGTGGGCAATGAGCAGTTCTTC. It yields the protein CAPAGGLAGGIVGNEQFF.

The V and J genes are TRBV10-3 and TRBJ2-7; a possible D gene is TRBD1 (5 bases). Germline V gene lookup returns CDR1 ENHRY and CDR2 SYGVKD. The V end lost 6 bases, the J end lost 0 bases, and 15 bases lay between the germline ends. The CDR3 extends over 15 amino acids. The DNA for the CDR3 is TGTGCCATCAGAACAGACAGTGACTTCTCCTACGAGCAGTACTTC. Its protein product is CAIRTDSDFSYEQYF.

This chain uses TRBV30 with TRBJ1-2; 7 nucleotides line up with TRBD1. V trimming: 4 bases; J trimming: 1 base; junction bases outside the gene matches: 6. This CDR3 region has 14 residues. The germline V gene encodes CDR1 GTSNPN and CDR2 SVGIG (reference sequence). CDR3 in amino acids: CAWTRGQINYGYTF. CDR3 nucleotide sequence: TGTGCCTGGACCCGGGGACAGATTAACTATGGCTACACCTTC.

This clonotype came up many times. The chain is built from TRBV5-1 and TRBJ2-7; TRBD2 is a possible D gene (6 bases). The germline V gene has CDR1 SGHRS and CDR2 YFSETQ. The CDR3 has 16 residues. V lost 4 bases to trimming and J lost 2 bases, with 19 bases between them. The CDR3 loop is CASSPSQGGPTYEQYF. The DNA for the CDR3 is TGCGCCAGCAGCCCCTCCCAGGGAGGCCCGACCTACGAGCAGTACTTC.

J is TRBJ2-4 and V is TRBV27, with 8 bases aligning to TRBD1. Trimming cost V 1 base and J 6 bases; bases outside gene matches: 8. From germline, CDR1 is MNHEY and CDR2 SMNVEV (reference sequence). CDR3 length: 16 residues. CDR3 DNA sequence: TGTGCCAGCAGTTTATTGTACAGGGGGTTAGGAAACATTCAGTACTTC. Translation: CASSLLYRGLGNIQYF.

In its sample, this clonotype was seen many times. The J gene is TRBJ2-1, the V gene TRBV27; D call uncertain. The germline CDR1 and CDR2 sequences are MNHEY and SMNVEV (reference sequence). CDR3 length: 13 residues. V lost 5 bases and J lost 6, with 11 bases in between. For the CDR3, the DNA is TGTGCCAGCAGTCCCCGAGGTCTCAATGAGCAGTTCTTC. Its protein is CASSPRGLNEQFF.

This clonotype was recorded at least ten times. The CDR3 region has the DNA TGTGCCAGCAGTCCAGCGGGACTAGCGGGAGGGCCGTGGGAGCAGTACTTC. Its protein is CASSPAGLAGGPWEQYF. The chain uses TRBV12-3 or TRBV12-4 and TRBJ2-7; 16 bases align to TRBD2. The CDR3 sequence is 17 residues long. V lost 5 bases to trimming and J lost 7 bases; unmatched junction nucleotides: 11.

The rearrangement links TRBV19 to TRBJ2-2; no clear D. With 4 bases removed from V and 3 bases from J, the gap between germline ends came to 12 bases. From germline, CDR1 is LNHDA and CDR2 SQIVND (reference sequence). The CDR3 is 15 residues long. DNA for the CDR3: TGTGCCAGTAGTACAGAAGACACCTACACCGGGGAGCTGTTTTTT. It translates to CASSTEDTYTGELFF. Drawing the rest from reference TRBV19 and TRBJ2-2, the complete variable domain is DGGITQSPKYLFRKEGQNVTLSCEQNLNHDAMYWYRQDPGQGLRLIYYSQIVNDFQKGDIAEGYSVSREKKESFPLTVTSAQKNPTAFYLCASSTEDTYTGELFFGEGSRLTVL.

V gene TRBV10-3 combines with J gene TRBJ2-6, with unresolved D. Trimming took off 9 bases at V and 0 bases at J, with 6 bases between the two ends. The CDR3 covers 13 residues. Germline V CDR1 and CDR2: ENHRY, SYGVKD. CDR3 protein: CAIASSGANVLTF. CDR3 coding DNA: TGTGCCATAGCAAGCTCTGGGGCCAACGTCCTGACTTTC.

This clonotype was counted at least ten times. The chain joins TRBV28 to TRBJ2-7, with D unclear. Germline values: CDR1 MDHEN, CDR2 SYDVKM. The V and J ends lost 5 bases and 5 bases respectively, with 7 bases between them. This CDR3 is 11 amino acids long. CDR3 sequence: CASSTLDEQYF. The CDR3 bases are TGTGCCAGCAGTACTTTAGACGAGCAGTACTTC.

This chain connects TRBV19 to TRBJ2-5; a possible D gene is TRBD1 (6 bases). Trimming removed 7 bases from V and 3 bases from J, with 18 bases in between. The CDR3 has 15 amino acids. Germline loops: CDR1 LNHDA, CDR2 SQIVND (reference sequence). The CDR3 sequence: CASTSGQGTKETQYF. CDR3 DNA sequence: TGTGCCAGTACCTCGGGGCAGGGGACCAAAGAGACCCAGTACTTC.

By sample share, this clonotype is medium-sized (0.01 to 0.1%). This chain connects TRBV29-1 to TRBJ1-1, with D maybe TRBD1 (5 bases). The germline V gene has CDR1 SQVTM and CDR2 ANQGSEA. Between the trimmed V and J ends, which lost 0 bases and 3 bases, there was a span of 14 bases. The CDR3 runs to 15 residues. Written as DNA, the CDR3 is TGCAGCGTTGAAGAGAGCAGGGAGAGGCACACTGAAGCTTTCTTT. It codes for CSVEESRERHTEAFF.